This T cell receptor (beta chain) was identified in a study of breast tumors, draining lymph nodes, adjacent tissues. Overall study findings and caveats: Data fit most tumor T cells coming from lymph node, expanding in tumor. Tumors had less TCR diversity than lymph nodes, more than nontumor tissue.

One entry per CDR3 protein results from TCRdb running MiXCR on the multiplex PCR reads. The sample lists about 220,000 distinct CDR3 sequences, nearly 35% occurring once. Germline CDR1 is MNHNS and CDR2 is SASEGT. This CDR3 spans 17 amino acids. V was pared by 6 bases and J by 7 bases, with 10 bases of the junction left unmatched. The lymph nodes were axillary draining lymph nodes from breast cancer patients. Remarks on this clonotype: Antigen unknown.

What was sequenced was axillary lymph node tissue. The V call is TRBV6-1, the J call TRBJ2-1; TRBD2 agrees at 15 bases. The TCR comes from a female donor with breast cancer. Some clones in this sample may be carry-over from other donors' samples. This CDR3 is CASRGLAGGQGWNEQFF. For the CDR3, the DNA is TGTGCCAGCAGAGGACTAGCGGGAGGGCAGGGGTGGAATGAGCAGTTCTTC.